A single sample gave rise to the 11 T cell receptor beta chains below, sequenced in a study of neurological immune-mediated disorders. Time point noted: longitudinal time-point 2. TCRdb passed the 5' RACE reads through MiXCR, listing each CDR3 protein once. This sample carries under 50,000 distinct CDR3 sequences, roughly 14% of them seen once, and the ten largest clones take less than 5.5%. Material: PBMCs. All receptors come from a male donor with HTLV-1-associated myelopathy (HAM/TSP).

There are many counts of this clonotype. The V call is TRBV5-1, the J call TRBJ1-5; perhaps TRBD1 as D (6 bases). Germline CDR1 SGHRS, CDR2 YFSETQ. The CDR3 is 15 amino acids. V shed 0 bases and J shed 3 bases, with 10 bases lying between them. The CDR3 coding sequence is TGCGCCAGCAGCTTGGAGGCGGGGGCCAATCAGCCCCAGCATTTT. This sequence encodes CASSLEAGANQPQHF.

This clonotype was recorded many times. V and J are TRBV20-1 and TRBJ2-1, with TRBD1 matching 8 bases. From germline, CDR1 is DFQATT and CDR2 SNEGSKA (reference sequence). This CDR3 is built from 13 residues. Germline trimming cut 4 bases from V and 6 bases from J; bases unmatched to any gene: 5. The CDR3 is CSAIETGANEQFF. The DNA of the CDR3 is TGCAGTGCTATTGAGACAGGGGCCAATGAGCAGTTCTTC.

This clonotype was observed many times. The CDR3 sequence is CASKPTGFINEQFF. The CDR3 coding sequence is TGCGCCAGCAAACCGACAGGGTTCATAAATGAGCAGTTCTTC. The genes are TRBV5-1 and TRBJ2-1; 7 nucleotides align to TRBD1. In germline, CDR1 is SGHRS, CDR2 YFSETQ. The CDR3 is 14 amino acids. After removal of 6 bases from V and 7 bases from J, the junction contained 10 bases not matched to a gene.

This clonotype was seen at least ten times. The chain uses TRBV4-3 and TRBJ2-5; 7 bases agree with TRBD2. Germline CDR1 and CDR2: LGHNA and YSLEER. Trimming at V came to 0 bases and at J to 5 bases, leaving 6 bases not matched to a gene. The CDR3 length is 15 residues. The CDR3 reads CASSQDRGGVETQYF. Written as DNA, the CDR3 is TGCGCCAGCAGCCAAGATCGGGGAGGGGTCGAGACCCAGTACTTC.

The chain joins TRBV20-1 to TRBJ2-3; 8 nucleotides agree with TRBD2. Germline V CDR1 and CDR2: DFQATT, SNEGSKA (reference sequence). The V and J ends lost 5 bases and 0 bases, in that order; junction bases with no gene match: 7. The CDR3 totals 15 residues. The CDR3, as DNA: TGCAGTGCTGCCCAACTAGCGGCTAGCACAGATACGCAGTATTTT. Protein: CSAAQLAASTDTQYF.

The chain uses TRBV12-5 and TRBJ2-1, with 9 bases lining up with TRBD1. This CDR3 is built from 16 residues. CDR1 and CDR2 from the germline V gene are LGHNT and FRNRAP. DNA of the CDR3: TGTGCCAGCACACGCACAGGGGGCTATCTCGGGGATGAGCAGTTCTTC. Encoded protein: CASTRTGGYLGDEQFF. Complete variable domain (other parts from reference TRBV12-5 and TRBJ2-1): DARVTQTPRHKVTEMGQEVTMRCQPILGHNTVFWYRQTMMQGLELLAYFRNRAPLDDSGMPKDRFSAEMPDATLATLKIQPSEPRDSAVYFCASTRTGGYLGDEQFFGPGTRLTVL.

This clonotype was counted at least ten times. The chain couples TRBV7-2 to TRBJ1-5, with 7 bases lining up with TRBD1. Germline V CDR1 and CDR2: SGHTA, FQGNSA. V was clipped by 5 bases and J by 6 bases; unmatched bases: 10. This CDR3 has 15 amino acids. CDR3 nucleotides: TGTGCCAGCAGCCGAAGACAGGGTTTCAGTCAGCCCCAGCATTTT. Translated: CASSRRQGFSQPQHF.

This clonotype was seen ten or more times. The chain combines TRBV5-1 with TRBJ2-3; D not certain. With 2 bases removed from V and 5 bases from J, the gap between germline ends came to 3 bases. CDR1 and CDR2 (germline): SGHRS, YFSETQ. This CDR3 is built from 11 residues. CDR3 region: CASSFRDTQYF. Here the CDR3 DNA reads TGCGCCAGCAGCTTTCGAGATACGCAGTATTTT.

This clonotype occurred many times. The chain links TRBV7-2 to TRBJ2-2; no reliable D call. Looked up from germline, CDR1 is SGHTA and CDR2 is FQGNSA. The CDR3 totals 15 residues. Trimming took 2 bases from V and 4 from J, leaving 11 bases between them. CDR3 loop: CASSLRLTLTGELFF. CDR3 sequence (DNA): TGTGCCAGCAGCTTACGCCTTACTCTCACCGGGGAGCTGTTTTTT.

This clonotype was detected many times. The rearrangement links TRBV20-1 to TRBJ2-2; D is unclear. The CDR3 length is 13 residues. Trimming cost V 3 bases and J 3 bases, with 8 bases left between them. Germline V lookup: CDR1 DFQATT, CDR2 SNEGSKA (reference sequence). CDR3 bases: TGCAGTGCTAGTCGGGCTGACACCGGGGAGCTGTTTTTT. This gives the protein CSASRADTGELFF.

V is TRBV12-3 or TRBV12-4 and J is TRBJ2-3; no reliable D call. The DNA matches TRBJ2-5 better at its end, which makes the J call doubtful. The CDR3 sequence is 13 residues long. The CDR3 DNA reads as TGTGCCAGCAGTTTAAACCAGTTCGAGACCCAGTACTTC. This sequence encodes CASSLNQFETQYF.